The clone carrying this TCR beta chain was seen more than once but under ten times. The sample belongs to a study of blood T cell repertoires in COVID-19. Study-level background: Sample material is recorded as cDNA or gDNA derived from T cells, B-cell-depleted T cells, or PBMCs.

CDR1 MNHEY and CDR2 SVGAGI come from the germline V gene. V was pared by 6 bases and J by 0 bases, with 14 bases between. The CDR3 has 15 amino acids. Repertoires were generated with immunoSEQ multiplex PCR, while TCRdb's copy carries only in-frame clones and drops some. The table includes about 330,000 clones, around 86% detected once. The chain links TRBV6-5 to TRBJ1-2, with a possible D match to TRBD1 (5 bases). The sequence derives from a woman aged 50 to 60 with acute or convalescent COVID-19. The sequenced sample consisted of peripheral blood. CDR3 nucleotides: TGTGCCAGCAGCCGCACTACGACAGCTAACTATGGCTACACCTTC. Amino acids: CASSRTTTANYGYTF.